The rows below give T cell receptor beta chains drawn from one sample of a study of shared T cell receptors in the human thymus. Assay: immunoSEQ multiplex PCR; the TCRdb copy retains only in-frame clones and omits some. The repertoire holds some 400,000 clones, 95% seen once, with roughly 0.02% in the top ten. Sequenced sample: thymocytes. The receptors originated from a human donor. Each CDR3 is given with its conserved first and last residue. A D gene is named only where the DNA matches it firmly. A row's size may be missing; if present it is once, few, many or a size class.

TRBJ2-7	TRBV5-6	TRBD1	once	CASSPGQGLYEQYF	TGTGCCAGCAGCCCGGGACAGGGGCTCTACGAGCAGTACTTC
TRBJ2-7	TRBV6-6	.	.	CASSYSRDTHYEQYF	TGTGCCAGCAGTTACTCCCGGGACACCCATTACGAGCAGTACTTC
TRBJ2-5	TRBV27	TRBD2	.	CASALGPREYQETQYF	TGTGCCAGCGCCCTAGGTCCGCGGGAGTACCAAGAGACCCAGTACTTC
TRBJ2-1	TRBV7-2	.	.	CASSLLCKVNNEQFF	TGTGCCAGCAGCTTACTGTGTAAAGTTAATAATGAGCAGTTCTTC
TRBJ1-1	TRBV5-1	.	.	CASSLEGRMNTEAFF	TGCGCCAGCAGCTTGGAAGGGAGAATGAACACTGAAGCTTTCTTT
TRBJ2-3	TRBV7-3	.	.	CASSSTTSGDVARTDTQYF	TGTGCCAGCAGCTCCACGACCTCCGGGGACGTCGCACGCACAGATACGCAGTATTTT
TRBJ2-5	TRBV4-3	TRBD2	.	CASSQVYTGGGETQYF	TGCGCCAGCAGCCAAGTTTACACGGGAGGTGGTGAGACCCAGTACTTC
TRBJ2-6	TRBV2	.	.	CASSGDRHSGANVLTF	TGTGCCAGCAGTGGAGACAGGCACTCTGGGGCCAACGTCCTGACTTTC
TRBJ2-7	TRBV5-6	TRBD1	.	CASNADRAAYEQYF	TGTGCCAGCAACGCGGACAGGGCAGCCTACGAGCAGTACTTC
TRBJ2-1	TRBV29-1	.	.	CSVPRGVYEQFF	TGCAGCGTTCCCAGGGGGGTATATGAGCAGTTCTTC
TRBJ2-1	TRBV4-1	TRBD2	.	CASSQDGGTSGINEQFF	TGCGCCAGCAGCCAAGATGGGGGGACTAGCGGGATAAATGAGCAGTTCTTC
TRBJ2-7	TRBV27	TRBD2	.	CASSGGLAGASEQYF	TGTGCCAGCAGTGGGGGGCTAGCGGGAGCTAGCGAGCAGTACTTC
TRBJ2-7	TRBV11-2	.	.	CASSTPDYEQYF	TGTGCCAGCAGCACCCCGGACTACGAGCAGTACTTC
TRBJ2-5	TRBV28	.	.	CASSFGGDQYF	TGTGCCAGCAGTTTTGGAGGGGACCAGTACTTC
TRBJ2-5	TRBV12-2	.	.	CASRLGPGQGNGTQYF	TGTGCAAGTCGCTTAGGACCGGGACAGGGAAATGGGACCCAGTACTTC
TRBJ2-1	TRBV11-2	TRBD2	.	CASSFSSGGHSYNEQFF	TGTGCCAGCAGCTTCTCAAGCGGGGGCCACTCCTACAATGAGCAGTTCTTC
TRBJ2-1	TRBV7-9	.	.	CASSVSLAPTYNEQFF	TGTGCCAGCAGCGTTAGTCTAGCTCCAACCTACAATGAGCAGTTCTTC
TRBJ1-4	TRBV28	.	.	CASSRSFKEATNEKLFF	TGTGCCAGCAGCCGCTCGTTTAAGGAGGCAACTAATGAAAAACTGTTTTTT
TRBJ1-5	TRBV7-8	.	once	CASSLATSDGTSFGVGNQPQHF	TGTGCCAGCAGCTTAGCGACTTCGGACGGGACATCTTTTGGTGTTGGCAATCAGCCCCAGCATTTT
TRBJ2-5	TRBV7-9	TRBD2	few	CASSLPGLGVETQYF	TGTGCCAGCAGCTTACCGGGACTAGGGGTTGAGACCCAGTACTTC
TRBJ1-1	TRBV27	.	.	CASSCHIGPNTEAFF	TGTGCCAGCAGTTGCCATATAGGGCCGAACACTGAAGCTTTCTTT
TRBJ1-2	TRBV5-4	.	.	CASSLLGRYGYTF	TGTGCCAGCAGCTTGCTAGGGCGCTATGGCTACACCTTC
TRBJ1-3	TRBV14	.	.	CASSQEVEREPHNSGNTIYF	TGTGCCAGCAGCCAAGAAGTAGAGCGGGAACCCCACAACTCTGGAAACACCATATATTTT
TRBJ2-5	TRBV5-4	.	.	CASSLAPVRETQYF	TGTGCCAGCAGCTTGGCCCCCGTAAGAGAGACCCAGTACTTC
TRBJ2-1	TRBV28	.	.	CASKRGRRGPREQFF	TGTGCCAGCAAGAGGGGGCGGCGGGGCCCCCGTGAGCAGTTCTTC
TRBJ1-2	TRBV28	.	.	CASSRTGASGYTF	TGTGCCAGCAGTCGTACGGGGGCGAGTGGCTACACCTTC
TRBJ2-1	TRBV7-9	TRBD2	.	CASSEGLVPNEQFF	TGTGCCAGCAGCGAAGGACTAGTTCCCAATGAGCAGTTCTTC